A single sample gave rise to the 12 T cell receptor beta chains below, sequenced in a study of response to subunit inactivated influenza vaccine. TCRdb called the RT-PCR reads again in MiXCR, with one record for every CDR3 protein. Of about 570,000 distinct CDR3 sequences in the sample, 10% to 12% were seen once. These records were also assigned to another study, of T cells expressing NK-cell markers. That paper notes: UMI-tagged 5'RACE template switching yielded the TCR beta cDNA.

The sample consisted of PBMCs from blood, taken on the day of vaccination. These receptors all stem from a man between 50 and 59 years old who received an inactivated influenza vaccine.

This clonotype was seen repeatedly, ten times or more. The rearrangement joins TRBV28 to TRBJ2-4; the D call may be TRBD1 or TRBD2 (6 bases each). This CDR3 is 14 amino acids long. The germline V gene has CDR1 MDHEN and CDR2 SYDVKM. V gave up 5 bases and J gave up 8 bases, with 16 bases separating them. The DNA for the CDR3 is TGTGCCAGCAGTACCCTTAACAGGGAGGACATTCAGTACTTC. Its protein is CASSTLNREDIQYF.

V and J are TRBV7-9 and TRBJ2-7; 7 nucleotides align to TRBD1. Germline CDR1 reads SEHNR; CDR2 reads FQNEAQ (reference sequence). The CDR3 contains 17 residues. The trim removed 1 base at V and 4 bases at J, leaving 13 bases unmatched. The CDR3 sequence is CASSLVPRSDREYEQYF. DNA of the CDR3: TGTGCCAGCAGCTTAGTCCCCCGGTCCGACAGGGAGTACGAGCAGTACTTC.

The rearrangement uses TRBV7-2 and TRBJ2-7, with D possibly TRBD2 on 7 matching bases. Germline V gene data show CDR1 as SGHTA and CDR2 as FQGNSA. There are 16 residues in the CDR3. V gave up 4 bases and J gave up 6 bases, with 22 bases separating them. CDR3 in DNA: TGTGCCAGCAGCTCGTACGGGGGGCCCTCGGGGGTCGAGCAGTACTTC. It codes for CASSSYGGPSGVEQYF.

In its sample, this clonotype was seen a few times. The chain links TRBV20-1 to TRBJ1-2; 10 bases line up with TRBD1. V shed 3 bases, J shed 0 bases, and the junction held 13 bases outside the gene matches. CDR3 size: 18 residues. Germline-derived CDR1 and CDR2 are DFQATT and SNEGSKA (reference sequence). The DNA for the CDR3 is TGCAGTGCTAGTACGGTGAGGGACAGGGGACCCCCTAACTATGGCTACACCTTC. It encodes CSASTVRDRGPPNYGYTF.

Turning to this clonotype: An end of the junction does not agree with germline; a read error may underlie this. The CDR3 sequence: CSSSRGDSGANVLTF. The CDR3 DNA reads as TGTTCCAGCAGCCGGGGGGACTCTGGGGCCAACGTCCTGACTTTC. The J gene is TRBJ2-6, the V gene TRBV6-1; 7 bases line up with TRBD2. The germline CDR1 and CDR2 sequences are MNHNS and SASEGT. This CDR3 comprises 15 residues.

This clonotype was seen only a few times. V usage is TRBV20-1 and J usage is TRBJ2-3, with D perhaps TRBD1 or TRBD2 (5 bases each). Germline V lookup: CDR1 DFQATT, CDR2 SNEGSKA (reference sequence). Trimming stripped 4 bases from V and 0 bases from J, with 11 bases between. This CDR3 region has 14 residues. The CDR3 DNA follows: TGCAGTGCTACGGGACGGATTAGCACAGATACGCAGTATTTT. It specifies CSATGRISTDTQYF.

This clonotype was seen repeatedly, ten times or more. The V gene is TRBV12-3 or TRBV12-4, the J gene TRBJ2-3, with D perhaps being TRBD1 or TRBD2 (7 bases each). Trimming removed 3 bases at V and 5 bases at J, with 21 bases between. CDR3 length: 17 amino acids. The CDR3 region has the DNA TGTGCCAGCAGTTTCCCAAAGACAGGGAGGGTTGGAGATACGCAGTATTTT. This sequence encodes CASSFPKTGRVGDTQYF.

This clonotype showed up just a few times. The chain employs TRBV29-1 and TRBJ2-7, with 10 nucleotides matching TRBD1. This CDR3 has 15 amino acids. The trim removed 4 bases at V and 0 bases at J, leaving 6 bases unmatched. Germline loops: CDR1 SQVTM, CDR2 ANQGSEA. This chain's CDR3 is CSVVGGQGSSYEQYF. DNA of the CDR3: TGCAGCGTTGTAGGGGGACAGGGGTCCTCCTACGAGCAGTACTTC.

This clonotype was seen a few times. The rearrangement joins TRBV2 to TRBJ2-1; 11 bases align to TRBD2. CDR1 is SNHLY and CDR2 is FYNNEI in the germline V gene. Trimming cost V 4 bases and J 6 bases; bases outside gene matches: 8. The CDR3 is 16 amino acids. This CDR3 is CASSGFTSGSSNEQFF. CDR3 in DNA: TGTGCCAGCAGTGGGTTTACTAGCGGGAGTTCCAATGAGCAGTTCTTC. The whole variable domain, remainder taken from reference TRBV2 and TRBJ2-1, is EPEVTQTPSHQVTQMGQEVILRCVPISNHLYFYWYRQILGQKVEFLVSFYNNEISEKSEIFDDQFSVERPDGSNFTLKIRSTKLEDSAMYFCASSGFTSGSSNEQFFGPGTRLTVL.

V is TRBV5-1 and J is TRBJ1-4, with D possibly matching TRBD1 (6 bases). The CDR3 contains 14 residues. V shed 3 bases and J shed 8 bases, with 14 bases lying between them. The germline CDR1 and CDR2 sequences are SGHRS and YFSETQ. The CDR3, as DNA: TGCGCCAGCAGCTCGGACAGCGTCGGCGAAAAACTGTTTTTT. Its translation: CASSSDSVGEKLFF. Drawing the rest from reference TRBV5-1 and TRBJ1-4, the complete variable domain is KAGVTQTPRYLIKTRGQQVTLSCSPISGHRSVSWYQQTPGQGLQFLFEYFSETQRNKGNFPGRFSGRQFSNSRSEMNVSTLELGDSALYLCASSSDSVGEKLFFGSGTQLSVL.

This clonotype appeared a few times. This chain's CDR3 is CASSDLPSSTDTQYF. CDR3 DNA sequence: TGTGCCAGCAGTGATTTGCCAAGTAGCACAGATACGCAGTATTTT. The rearrangement links TRBV6-4 to TRBJ2-3; D gene uncertain. This CDR3 has 15 amino acids. Germline values: CDR1 MRHNA, CDR2 SNTAGT. The germline V and J ends were trimmed by 3 bases and 0 bases, with 10 bases remaining between them.

A few counts support this clonotype. The J gene is TRBJ2-2, the V gene TRBV20-1, with 7 nucleotides matching TRBD2. Losses at the gene ends were 6 bases for V and 7 bases for J; bases not matched to a gene: 5. Germline V gene lookup returns CDR1 DFQATT and CDR2 SNEGSKA (reference sequence). The CDR3 loop spans 12 amino acids. This CDR3 is CSARRENGELFF. The CDR3 bases are TGCAGTGCACGGCGGGAGAACGGGGAGCTGTTTTTT.